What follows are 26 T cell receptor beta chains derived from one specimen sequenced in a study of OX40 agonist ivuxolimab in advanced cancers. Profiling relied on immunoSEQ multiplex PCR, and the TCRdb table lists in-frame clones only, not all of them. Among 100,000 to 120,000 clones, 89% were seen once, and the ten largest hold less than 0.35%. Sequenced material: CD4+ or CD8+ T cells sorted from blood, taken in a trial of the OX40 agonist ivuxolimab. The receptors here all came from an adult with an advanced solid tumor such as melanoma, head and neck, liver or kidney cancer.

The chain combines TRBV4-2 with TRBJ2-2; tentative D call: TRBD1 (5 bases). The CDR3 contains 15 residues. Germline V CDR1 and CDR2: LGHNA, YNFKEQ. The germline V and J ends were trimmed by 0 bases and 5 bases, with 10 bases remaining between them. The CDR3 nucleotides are TGTGCCAGCAGCCAAGATAGGGGTTGGACCGGGGAGCTGTTTTTT. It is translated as CASSQDRGWTGELFF.

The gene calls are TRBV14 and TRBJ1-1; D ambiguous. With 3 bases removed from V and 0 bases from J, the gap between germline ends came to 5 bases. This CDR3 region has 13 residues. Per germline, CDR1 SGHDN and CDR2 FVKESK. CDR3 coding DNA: TGTGCCAGCAGCCAGACACTGAACACTGAAGCTTTCTTT. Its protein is CASSQTLNTEAFF.

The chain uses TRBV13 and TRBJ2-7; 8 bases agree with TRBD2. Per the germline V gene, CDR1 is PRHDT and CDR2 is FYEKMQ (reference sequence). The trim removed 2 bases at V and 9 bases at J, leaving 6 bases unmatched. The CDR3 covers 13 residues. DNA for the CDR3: TGTGCCAGCAGCTTAAGGCGGGGGGTCGGGCAGTACTTC. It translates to CASSLRRGVGQYF.

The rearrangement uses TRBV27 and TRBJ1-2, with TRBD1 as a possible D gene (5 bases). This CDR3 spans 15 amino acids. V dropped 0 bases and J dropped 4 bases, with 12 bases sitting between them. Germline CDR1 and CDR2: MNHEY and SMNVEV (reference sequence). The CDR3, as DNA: TGTGCCAGCAGTTTATCTCCCCGGGACCGCTATGGCTACACCTTC. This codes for CASSLSPRDRYGYTF.

CDR3 sequence: CASSRGREKLFF. CDR3 DNA sequence: TGTGCCAGCAGCCGGGGACGCGAAAAACTGTTTTTT. This chain uses TRBV5-3 with TRBJ1-4, with TRBD1 as a possible D gene (5 bases). TRBV5-3 counts as an open reading frame of uncertain function. The germline V and J ends were trimmed by 8 bases and 8 bases, with 13 bases remaining between them. The CDR3 sequence is 12 residues long.

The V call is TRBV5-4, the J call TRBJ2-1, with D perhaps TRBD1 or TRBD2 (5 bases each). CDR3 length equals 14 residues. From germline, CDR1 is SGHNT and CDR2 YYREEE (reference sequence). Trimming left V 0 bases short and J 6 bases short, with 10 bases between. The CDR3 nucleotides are TGTGCCAGCAGCTTGGGGGGGACCACCAATGAGCAGTTCTTC. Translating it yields CASSLGGTTNEQFF.

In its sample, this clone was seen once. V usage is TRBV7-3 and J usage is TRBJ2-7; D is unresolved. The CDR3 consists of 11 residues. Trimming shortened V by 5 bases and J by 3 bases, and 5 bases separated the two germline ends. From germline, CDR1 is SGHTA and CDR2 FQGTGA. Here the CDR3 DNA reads TGTGCCAGCAGCCCGAGCTACGAGCAGTACTTC. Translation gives CASSPSYEQYF.

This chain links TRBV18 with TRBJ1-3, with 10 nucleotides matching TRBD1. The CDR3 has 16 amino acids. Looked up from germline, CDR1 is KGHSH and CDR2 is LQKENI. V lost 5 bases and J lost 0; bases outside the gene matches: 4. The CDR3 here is CASSSGQGPSGNTIYF. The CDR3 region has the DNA TGTGCCAGCTCATCGGGACAGGGGCCCTCTGGAAACACCATATATTTT.

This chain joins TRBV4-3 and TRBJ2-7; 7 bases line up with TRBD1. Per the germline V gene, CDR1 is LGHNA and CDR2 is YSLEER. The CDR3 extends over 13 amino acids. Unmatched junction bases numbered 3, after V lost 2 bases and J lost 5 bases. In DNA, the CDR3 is TGCGCCAGCAGCCAACTGACAGGGAACGAGCAGTACTTC. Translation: CASSQLTGNEQYF.

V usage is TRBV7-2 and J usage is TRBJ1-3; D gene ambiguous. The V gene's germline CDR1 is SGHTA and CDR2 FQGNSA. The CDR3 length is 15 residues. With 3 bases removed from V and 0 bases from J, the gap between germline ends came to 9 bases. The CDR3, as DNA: TGTGCCAGCAGCTTCACGGGTGACTCTGGAAACACCATATATTTT. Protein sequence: CASSFTGDSGNTIYF.

For the CDR3, the DNA is TGTGCCAGCAGCTCGGGACATAACGAGCAGTACTTC. Residues: CASSSGHNEQYF. The genes are TRBV7-6 and TRBJ2-7; D might be TRBD1 (6 bases). With 4 bases removed from V and 5 bases from J, the gap between germline ends came to 9 bases. The CDR3 totals 12 residues. The germline gives CDR1 SGHVS, CDR2 FNYEAQ.

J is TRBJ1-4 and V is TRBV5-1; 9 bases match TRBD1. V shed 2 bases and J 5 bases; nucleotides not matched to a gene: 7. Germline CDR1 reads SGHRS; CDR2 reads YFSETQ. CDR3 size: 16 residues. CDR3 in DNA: TGCGCCAGCAGCTTAGGATACAGGGGGCGCAATGAAAAACTGTTTTTT. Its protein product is CASSLGYRGRNEKLFF.

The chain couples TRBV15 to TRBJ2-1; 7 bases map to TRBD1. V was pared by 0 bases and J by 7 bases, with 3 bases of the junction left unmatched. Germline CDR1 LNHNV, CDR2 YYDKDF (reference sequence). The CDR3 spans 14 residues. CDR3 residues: CATSRDRQGNEQFF. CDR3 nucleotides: TGTGCCACCAGCAGAGATCGACAGGGTAATGAGCAGTTCTTC. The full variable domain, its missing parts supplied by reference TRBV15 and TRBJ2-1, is DAMVIQNPRYQVTQFGKPVTLSCSQTLNHNVMYWYQQKSSQAPKLLFHYYDKDFNNEADTPDNFQSRRPNTSFCFLDIRSPGLGDTAMYLCATSRDRQGNEQFFGPGTRLTVL.

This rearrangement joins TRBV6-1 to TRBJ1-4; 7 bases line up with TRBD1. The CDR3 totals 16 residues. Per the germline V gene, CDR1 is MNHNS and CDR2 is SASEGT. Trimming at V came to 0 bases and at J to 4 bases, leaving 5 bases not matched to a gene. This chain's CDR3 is CASSEAGTERNEKLFF. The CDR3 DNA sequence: TGTGCCAGCAGTGAAGCGGGGACAGAACGTAATGAAAAACTGTTTTTT.

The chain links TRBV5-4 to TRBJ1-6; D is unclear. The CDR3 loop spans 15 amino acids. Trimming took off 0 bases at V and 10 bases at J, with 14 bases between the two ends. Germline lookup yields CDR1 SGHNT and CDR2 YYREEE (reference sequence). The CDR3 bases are TGTGCCAGCAGCTTGGAGGATGGGAACTCGTCACCCCTCCACTTT. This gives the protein CASSLEDGNSSPLHF.

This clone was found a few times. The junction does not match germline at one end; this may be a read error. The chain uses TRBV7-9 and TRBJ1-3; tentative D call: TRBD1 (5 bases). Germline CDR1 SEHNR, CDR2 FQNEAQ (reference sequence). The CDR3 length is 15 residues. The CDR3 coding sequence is TGTGCCAGCAGTTTAGGGGCTTTAGACGGAAACACCATATATTTT. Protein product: CASSLGALDGNTIYF.

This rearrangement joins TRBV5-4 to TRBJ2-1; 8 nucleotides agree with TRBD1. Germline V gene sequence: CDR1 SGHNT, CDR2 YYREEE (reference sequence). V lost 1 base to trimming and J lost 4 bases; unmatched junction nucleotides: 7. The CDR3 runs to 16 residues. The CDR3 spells CASSLIDRGSYNEQFF. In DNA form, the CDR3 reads TGTGCCAGCAGCTTGATCGACAGGGGATCATACAATGAGCAGTTCTTC.

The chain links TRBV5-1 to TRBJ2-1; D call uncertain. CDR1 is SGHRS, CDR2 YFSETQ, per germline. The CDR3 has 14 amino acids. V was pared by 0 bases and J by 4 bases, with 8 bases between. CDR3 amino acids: CASSLGAPYNEQFF. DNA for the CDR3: TGCGCCAGCAGCTTGGGGGCCCCATACAATGAGCAGTTCTTC.

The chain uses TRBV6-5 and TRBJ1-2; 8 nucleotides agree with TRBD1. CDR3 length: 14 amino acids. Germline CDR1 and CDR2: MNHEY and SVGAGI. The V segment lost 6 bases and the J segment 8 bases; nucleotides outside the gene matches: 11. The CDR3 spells CASRRTGQGRGYTF. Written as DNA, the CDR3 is TGTGCCAGCAGGCGAACCGGACAGGGCCGGGGCTACACCTTC.

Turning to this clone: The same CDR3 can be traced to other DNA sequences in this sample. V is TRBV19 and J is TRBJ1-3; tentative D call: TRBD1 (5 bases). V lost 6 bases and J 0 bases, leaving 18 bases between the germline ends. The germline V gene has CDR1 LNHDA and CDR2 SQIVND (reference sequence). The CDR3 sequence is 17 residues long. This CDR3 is CASSKWGLLGSGNTIYF. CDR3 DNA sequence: TGTGCCAGTAGCAAATGGGGCCTTTTAGGCTCTGGAAACACCATATATTTT. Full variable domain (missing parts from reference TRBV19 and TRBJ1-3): DGGITQSPKYLFRKEGQNVTLSCEQNLNHDAMYWYRQDPGQGLRLIYYSQIVNDFQKGDIAEGYSVSREKKESFPLTVTSAQKNPTAFYLCASSKWGLLGSGNTIYFGEGSWLTVV.

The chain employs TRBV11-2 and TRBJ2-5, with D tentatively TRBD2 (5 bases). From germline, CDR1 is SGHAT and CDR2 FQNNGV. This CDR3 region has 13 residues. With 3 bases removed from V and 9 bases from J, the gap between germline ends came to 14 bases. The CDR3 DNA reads TGTGCCAGCAGCTTTAAAGCGGACGGGGCCCAGTACTTC. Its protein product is CASSFKADGAQYF. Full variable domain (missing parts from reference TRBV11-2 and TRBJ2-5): EAGVAQSPRYKIIEKRQSVAFWCNPISGHATLYWYQQILGQGPKLLIQFQNNGVVDDSQLPKDRFSAERLKGVDSTLKIQPAKLEDSAVYLCASSFKADGAQYFGPGTRLLVL.

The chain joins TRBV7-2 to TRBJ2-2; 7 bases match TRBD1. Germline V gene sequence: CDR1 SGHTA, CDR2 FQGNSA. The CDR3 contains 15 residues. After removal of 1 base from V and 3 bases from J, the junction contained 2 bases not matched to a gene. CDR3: CASSLGTGHTGELFF. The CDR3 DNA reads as TGTGCCAGCAGCTTAGGGACAGGCCACACCGGGGAGCTGTTTTTT.

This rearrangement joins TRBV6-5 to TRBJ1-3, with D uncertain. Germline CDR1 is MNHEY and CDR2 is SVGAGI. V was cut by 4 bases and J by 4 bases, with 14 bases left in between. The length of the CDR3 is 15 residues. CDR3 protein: CASSSTRGAGNTIYF. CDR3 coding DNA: TGTGCCAGCAGTTCCACGCGGGGTGCCGGAAACACCATATATTTT.

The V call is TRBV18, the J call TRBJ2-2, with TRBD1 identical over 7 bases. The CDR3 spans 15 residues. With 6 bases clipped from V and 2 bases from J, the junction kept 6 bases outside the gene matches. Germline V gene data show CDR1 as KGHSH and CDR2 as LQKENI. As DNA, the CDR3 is TGTGCCAGCTCGCAGGGACAGCTCAACACCGGGGAGCTGTTTTTT. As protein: CASSQGQLNTGELFF.

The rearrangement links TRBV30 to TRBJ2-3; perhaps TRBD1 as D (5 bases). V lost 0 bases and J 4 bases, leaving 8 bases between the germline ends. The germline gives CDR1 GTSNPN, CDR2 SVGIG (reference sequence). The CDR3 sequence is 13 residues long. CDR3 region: CAWSVRGSDTQYF. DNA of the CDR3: TGTGCCTGGAGTGTTAGGGGCTCAGATACGCAGTATTTT.

CDR3 region: CASSISGAIWPGNTIYF. CDR3 bases: TGTGCCAGTAGTATTTCGGGGGCGATTTGGCCTGGAAACACCATATATTTT. The chain links TRBV19 to TRBJ1-3; tentative D call: TRBD1 (6 bases). Deletions cut 3 bases from V and 2 bases from J, with 17 bases between. The CDR3 sequence is 17 residues long. Germline V lookup: CDR1 LNHDA, CDR2 SQIVND (reference sequence).